The 10 T cell receptor beta chains below come from one sample, sequenced in a study of cytomegalovirus exposure and HLA in healthy donors. PCR primers comprised 60 Vbeta and 13 Jbeta primers. Here immunoSEQ multiplex PCR was the method, and the copy in TCRdb shows in-frame clones only, minus some. The sample consists of about 120,000 clones, 82% of them appearing once. The specimen was PBMCs. These receptors originate from a woman aged 18-29 years in good health and CMV-seronegative.

The V and J genes are TRBV4-3 and TRBJ1-1; D is undetermined. The CDR3 length is 12 residues. Germline CDR1 is LGHNA and CDR2 is YSLEER. V was trimmed by 2 bases and J by 1 base, leaving 2 bases between them. The CDR3 nucleotides are TGCGCCAGCAGCCAACGGAACACTGAAGCTTTCTTT. As protein: CASSQRNTEAFF.

The J gene is TRBJ2-1, the V gene TRBV15; a weak D match, TRBD2 (5 bases). Germline assignment: CDR1 LNHNV and CDR2 YYDKDF (reference sequence). Trimming removed 0 bases from V and 6 bases from J, with 6 bases in between. The CDR3 loop spans 13 amino acids. The CDR3 DNA reads as TGTGCCACCAGCAGAGATACTAGCAATGAGCAGTTCTTC. Translation: CATSRDTSNEQFF.

V usage is TRBV9 and J usage is TRBJ2-3; 7 nucleotides match TRBD2. CDR1 is SGDLS and CDR2 is YYNGEE in the germline V gene. CDR3 length: 15 residues. The junction had 6 bases not matched to a gene; V was cut back by 2 bases and J by 3 bases. This CDR3 reads CASSVWGRVTDTQYF. The DNA for the CDR3 is TGTGCCAGCAGCGTCTGGGGGAGGGTGACAGATACGCAGTATTTT.

There are a few counts of this clone. This rearrangement joins TRBV7-2 to TRBJ1-1, with D possibly matching TRBD1 (6 bases). The CDR3 spans 13 residues. Per germline, CDR1 SGHTA and CDR2 FQGNSA. The V and J ends lost 6 bases and 1 base respectively, with 9 bases between them. The CDR3 reads CASRLGQNTEAFF. The CDR3 nucleotides read TGTGCCAGCAGGTTGGGACAGAACACTGAAGCTTTCTTT.

The chain has TRBV13 and TRBJ2-1; 9 bases fit TRBD2. This CDR3 spans 16 amino acids. V gave up 0 bases and J gave up 9 bases; unmatched junction bases: 9. Germline V gives CDR1 PRHDT, CDR2 FYEKMQ (reference sequence). CDR3: CASSLGGTSSGSEQFF. Here the CDR3 DNA reads TGTGCCAGCAGCTTAGGAGGGACTAGCAGCGGTAGTGAGCAGTTCTTC.

This clone was seen more than once but under ten times. The genes are TRBV6-5 and TRBJ1-3, with TRBD1 identical over 7 bases. CDR3 length: 13 residues. Germline trimming cut 6 bases from V and 6 bases from J; bases unmatched to any gene: 5. The germline CDR1 and CDR2 sequences are MNHEY and SVGAGI. CDR3 DNA sequence: TGTGCCAGCAGCCGGGACAGACAAAACACCATATATTTT. Encoded protein: CASSRDRQNTIYF.

The count of this clone is one. The chain uses TRBV27 and TRBJ2-2; D call uncertain. Germline V lookup: CDR1 MNHEY, CDR2 SMNVEV (reference sequence). V gave up 6 bases and J gave up 4 bases, with 15 bases separating them. The CDR3 sequence is 15 residues long. The CDR3 here is CASSASTVTTGELFF. The CDR3 DNA reads as TGTGCCAGCAGCGCCTCTACAGTTACCACCGGGGAGCTGTTTTTT.

The chain links TRBV5-1 to TRBJ2-1; TRBD2 agrees at 7 bases. Germline CDR1 and CDR2: SGHRS and YFSETQ. The V segment lost 1 base and the J segment 8 bases; nucleotides outside the gene matches: 6. The CDR3 loop spans 14 amino acids. The CDR3: CASSLSGLVDEQFF. DNA for the CDR3: TGCGCCAGCAGCTTGAGCGGACTAGTCGATGAGCAGTTCTTC.

This clone was observed a single time. The rearrangement links TRBV30 to TRBJ1-2; D perhaps matches TRBD1 (5 bases). In germline, CDR1 is GTSNPN, CDR2 SVGIG (reference sequence). The ends were cut back, 0 bases at V and 6 bases at J, with 11 bases in the middle. The CDR3 has 13 residues. The CDR3: CAWSVLGPHGYTF. CDR3 coding DNA: TGTGCCTGGAGTGTACTGGGGCCCCATGGCTACACCTTC.

This CDR3 is CASSRPGTSGSYEQFF. The CDR3 DNA sequence: TGTGCCAGTAGTAGGCCCGGGACTAGCGGGAGCTATGAGCAGTTCTTC. V is TRBV19 and J is TRBJ2-1, with 14 bases lining up with TRBD2. With V trimmed by 4 bases and J by 8 bases, 7 bases remained unmatched. Germline lookup yields CDR1 LNHDA and CDR2 SQIVND (reference sequence). This CDR3 contains 16 residues.